This T cell receptor (beta chain) is drawn from a study of T cell responses to AZD1222 COVID-19 vaccine. Study outcomes and limitations: Baseline seropositivity characterized only a handful of AZD1222 recipients. Following two doses of AZD1222, Spike-specific TCR breadth and depth rose. Spike-spanning, vaccine-associated CD4 TCRs were dominant at 160-218 and 743-854.

Produced via immunoSEQ multiplex PCR; TCRdb's table is partial and in-frame only. Altogether around 160,000 clones are present, around 90% being singletons, with the ten largest covering approximately 1.2%. With regard to this clone: The antigen remains unidentified.

CDR1 ENHRY and CDR2 SYGVKD come from the germline V gene. The V end lost 8 bases, the J end lost 5 bases, and 15 bases lay between the germline ends. The CDR3 consists of 13 residues. The V gene is TRBV10-3, the J gene TRBJ2-5; no clear D. This sequence was found in an adult who received the AZD1222 COVID-19 vaccine. The sequencing here drew on peripheral blood, taken 28 days after the second AZD1222 dose. Written as DNA, the CDR3 is TGTGCCATCTCCTTCGCGGACGCGGAGACCCAGTACTTC. It yields the protein CAISFADAETQYF.